The source of this T cell receptor (beta chain) is a study of blood T cells in healthy people across ages. Sample-barcoded 5' priming and a J-beta primer mix drove a second PCR of about 6 to 12 cycles. TCRdb re-analysed the 5' RACE reads in MiXCR, keeping a single row per CDR3 protein. The sample has roughly 1,300,000 distinct CDR3 sequences, roughly 59% seen once. V gave up 2 bases and J gave up 0 bases, with 10 bases separating them. This CDR3 contains 15 residues. From germline, CDR1 is LNHDA and CDR2 SQIVND (reference sequence). Study-wide results and caveats: In long-lived donors, naive CD4+ cell counts and diversity exceeded those of aged donors.

Notes on this clonotype: What it binds is not known.

The chain links TRBV19 to TRBJ1-2; D gene ambiguous. This receptor was obtained from a man between 18 and 29 years old in good health. Sequencing was carried out using blood. This chain's CDR3 is CASSILAATNYGYTF. DNA of the CDR3: TGTGCCAGTAGTATACTTGCGGCCACTAACTATGGCTACACCTTC.